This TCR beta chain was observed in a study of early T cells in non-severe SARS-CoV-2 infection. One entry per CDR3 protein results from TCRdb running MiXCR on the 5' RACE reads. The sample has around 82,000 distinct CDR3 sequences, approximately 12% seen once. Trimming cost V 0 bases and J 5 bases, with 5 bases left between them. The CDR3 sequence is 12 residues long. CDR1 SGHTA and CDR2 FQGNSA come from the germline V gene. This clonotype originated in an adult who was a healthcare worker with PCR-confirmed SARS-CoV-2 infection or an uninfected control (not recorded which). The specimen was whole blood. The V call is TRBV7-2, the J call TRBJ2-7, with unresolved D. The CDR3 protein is CASSLAKNEQYF. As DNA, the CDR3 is TGTGCCAGCAGCTTAGCAAAAAACGAGCAGTACTTC.